The table lists the clone carrying this T cell receptor (beta chain) with many counts. What it binds is not known. V lost 3 bases, J lost 3 bases, and 9 bases lay in between. The CDR3 is 13 amino acids. The data are from a study of neurological immune-mediated disorders. Study-level background: Secondary progressive disease was present in 3, and relapsing-remitting disease in around 31, of the approximately 35 multiple sclerosis patients. Findings and caveats of the study: Phylogenetic grouping assigned the repertoires of 18 of 34 multiple sclerosis patients to a single related-CDR3 cluster, which may represent a signature.

TCRdb used MiXCR to reprocess the 5' RACE reads, holding one entry per CDR3 protein. The table has about 84,000 distinct CDR3 sequences, about 4.3% seen once. As for time point: longitudinal time-point 3. Libraries used 2 million unsorted PBMCs kept frozen in RNAlater. This sequence was found in a woman aged 55-75 years with multiple sclerosis. The specimen sequenced was PBMCs. The V gene is TRBV12-3 or TRBV12-4, the J gene TRBJ2-7; D is ambiguous. The CDR3 DNA follows: TGTGCCAGCAGTTTGTCCAATAGCTACGAGCAGTACTTC. Protein sequence: CASSLSNSYEQYF.